This T cell receptor beta chain stems from a study of human T cells and chemical hapten exposure. Overall study findings and caveats: Expanded TCRs produced significantly more large CDR3 similarity clusters than controls did.

Source study methods: A per-sample median of about 100,000 TCRs was observed, with counts ranging from roughly 20,000 to 690,600. TCRdb re-called the RACE reads with MiXCR, one entry per CDR3 protein. The V and J calls and clone size come from TCRdb's table, not from the authors' own analysis. This repertoire shows under 450,000 distinct CDR3 sequences, nearly 5% found once; its top ten account for 2% to 2.5%. This CDR3 is built from 15 residues. With V trimmed by 6 bases and J by 9 bases, 14 bases remained unmatched. Germline lookup yields CDR1 SNHLY and CDR2 FYNNEI. Described time point: patch test 1, 2 weeks after DPC sensitization. Treatment indicated: therapeutic diphenylcyclopropenone sensitization with weekly scalp DPC. Alopecia patients, 18 to 70 years old and DPC-suitable, served as donors. This clonotype was found many times. The antigen remains unidentified.

The clonotype was recovered from a woman aged 50 to 60 with alopecia areata. Some clones in this sample may be carry-over from other donors' samples. The material sequenced was whole blood, taken in connection with sensitization to the hapten diphenylcyclopropenone (DPC). The chain employs TRBV2 and TRBJ2-7; 10 bases agree with TRBD1. This CDR3 is CASRDRGRESFGQYF. Written as DNA, the CDR3 is TGTGCCAGCAGAGACAGGGGGCGCGAGTCTTTTGGGCAGTACTTC. The full variable domain, with the rest looked up from reference TRBV2 and TRBJ2-7, is EPEVTQTPSHQVTQMGQEVILRCVPISNHLYFYWYRQILGQKVEFLVSFYNNEISEKSEIFDDQFSVERPDGSNFTLKIRSTKLEDSAMYFCASRDRGRESFGQYFGPGTRLTVT.